Presented here are 6 T cell receptor beta chains from one specimen sequenced in a study of T cell repertoires in cytomegalovirus infection. TCRdb independently ran MiXCR on the reads; one entry per CDR3 protein. The sample gives more than 650,000 distinct CDR3 sequences, about a third of which show up once; around 3% is in the top ten. Sequencing was performed on PBMCs. The receptors derive from a human donor in good health (CMV status not recorded). Some clones in this sample may be carry-over from other donors' samples.

This clonotype has a handful of counts. The CDR3 is CASSTRGPIYGYTF. Written as DNA, the CDR3 is TGTGCCAGCAGCACCAGGGGGCCGATCTATGGCTACACCTTC. This chain uses TRBV19 with TRBJ1-2, with 8 bases aligning to TRBD1. The CDR3 length is 14 residues. Per germline, CDR1 LNHDA and CDR2 SQIVND (reference sequence). The V gene end was trimmed by 9 bases and the J gene end by 4 bases; junction bases not matched to a gene: 10. Full variable domain (rest looked up from reference TRBV19 and TRBJ1-2): DGGITQSPKYLFRKEGQNVTLSCEQNLNHDAMYWYRQDPGQGLRLIYYSQIVNDFQKGDIAEGYSVSREKKESFPLTVTSAQKNPTAFYLCASSTRGPIYGYTFGSGTRLTVV.

To note about this clonotype: The conserved phenylalanine or tryptophan normally closing the CDR3 is absent here, so this likely arose from a read error. The DNA is left out, because the CDR3 cannot be placed on it with certainty; the CDR3 is given as TCRdb lists it. The V call is TRBV7-2, the J call TRBJ2-1; whether TRBD2, the table's D call, matches the DNA was not checked. The V gene's germline CDR1 is SGHTA and CDR2 FQGNSA. Termini included, the CDR3 measures 15 amino acids. The CDR3 spells CASSPRGTGYNEQLL.

This clonotype was picked up a small number of times. The chain is built from TRBV7-2 and TRBJ1-6, with 7 bases fitting TRBD1. Per the germline V gene, CDR1 is SGHTA and CDR2 is FQGNSA. This CDR3 contains 13 residues. V was pared by 3 bases and J by 9 bases, with 2 bases of the junction left unmatched. The CDR3 loop is CASSFGTASPLHF. The CDR3 DNA sequence: TGTGCCAGCAGCTTCGGGACAGCTTCACCCCTCCACTTT.

V and J are TRBV4-1 and TRBJ1-1, with TRBD1 as a possible D gene (5 bases). CDR1 and CDR2 (germline): MGHRA, YSYEKL. CDR3 size: 16 residues. The V end lost 0 bases, the J end lost 5 bases, and 16 bases lay between the germline ends. The CDR3 bases are TGCGCCAGCAGCCAAGAGCCGGCGGGGGTGGGAACTGAAGCTTTCTTT. Protein product: CASSQEPAGVGTEAFF.

The rearrangement joins TRBV6-1 to TRBJ2-7; D gene ambiguous. From germline, CDR1 is MNHNS and CDR2 SASEGT. Deletions cut 10 bases from V and 0 bases from J, with 13 bases between. The CDR3 sequence is 13 residues long. This CDR3 reads CATRQLLSYEQYF. The CDR3 DNA is TGTGCCACCCGCCAACTACTCTCCTACGAGCAGTACTTC.

This clonotype was found a few times. V is TRBV19 and J is TRBJ2-1; TRBD1 aligns across 9 bases. The CDR3 loop spans 13 amino acids. Germline V gene data show CDR1 as LNHDA and CDR2 as SQIVND (reference sequence). V shed 5 bases and J 10 bases; nucleotides not matched to a gene: 6. CDR3 amino acids: CASSPGTGSEQFF. CDR3 sequence (DNA): TGTGCCAGTAGTCCCGGGACAGGGTCCGAGCAGTTCTTC. Based on the CDR3 plus reference TRBV19 and TRBJ2-1, the full variable domain is DGGITQSPKYLFRKEGQNVTLSCEQNLNHDAMYWYRQDPGQGLRLIYYSQIVNDFQKGDIAEGYSVSREKKESFPLTVTSAQKNPTAFYLCASSPGTGSEQFFGPGTRLTVL.